This is a list of T cell receptor beta chains from one sample in a study of T cell changes during pregnancy in multiple sclerosis. Repertoires were generated with immunoSEQ multiplex PCR, while TCRdb's copy carries only in-frame clones and drops some. Altogether fewer than 60,000 clones are present, around 93% being singletons, with the ten largest covering roughly 10%. Source: CD8+ T cells from peripheral blood mononuclear cells, taken after pregnancy. The receptors here all came from a female donor with multiple sclerosis, enrolled in a pregnancy study. CDR3s include the opening cysteine and the closing phenylalanine or tryptophan. D genes are given only for firm matches. Rows give clone size only sometimes, using once, few, many, or a class for an expanded clone.

d_call j_call clone_size v_call cdr3_aa cdr3_nt
NA TRBJ2-7 NA TRBV4-2 CASSQDVRGTPSIYEQYF TGTGCCAGCAGCCAAGATGTGCGAGGGACTCCATCAATTTACGAGCAGTACTTC
NA TRBJ2-5 NA TRBV25-1 CASSGWDTQETQYF TGTGCCAGCAGTGGGTGGGACACTCAAGAGACCCAGTACTTC
NA TRBJ1-3 NA TRBV6-5 CASSLGDSGNTIYF TGTGCCAGCAGTTTGGGAGACTCTGGAAACACCATATATTTT
TRBD1 TRBJ1-3 NA TRBV13 CASSLGGTGIGNTIYF TGTGCCAGCAGCTTAGGGGGGACAGGGATAGGAAACACCATATATTTT
NA TRBJ2-3 NA TRBV2 CASSETTTDTQYF TGTGCCAGCAGTGAGACTACAACAGATACGCAGTATTTT
NA TRBJ1-2 once TRBV29-1 CSVEDWSKGVLGGYTF TGCAGCGTTGAAGATTGGTCCAAAGGGGTATTGGGTGGCTACACCTTC
NA TRBJ2-7 NA TRBV7-9 CASSAPQGAQTYEQYF TGTGCCAGCAGCGCACCCCAGGGTGCCCAAACCTACGAGCAGTACTTC
NA TRBJ2-3 NA TRBV2 CASSEGSGSTDTQYF TGTGCCAGCAGTGAAGGGAGCGGAAGCACAGATACGCAGTATTTT
TRBD1 TRBJ1-4 NA TRBV27 CASSLSSGTGFEKLFF TGTGCCAGCAGTTTATCGAGCGGGACAGGCTTTGAAAAACTGTTTTTT
NA TRBJ1-6 few TRBV2 CASSDGGSYNSPLHF TGTGCCAGCAGTGACGGGGGCTCCTATAATTCACCCCTCCACTTT
NA TRBJ2-3 NA TRBV7-8 CASSLVGDSTDTQYF TGTGCCAGCAGCTTAGTGGGGGACTCCACAGATACGCAGTATTTT
TRBD2 TRBJ2-3 NA TRBV5-6 CASSSGLDNLSDTQYF TGTGCCAGCAGCTCAGGACTAGACAATCTTTCAGATACGCAGTATTTT
NA TRBJ2-7 NA TRBV6-6 CASRPGLHYEQYF TGTGCCAGCAGGCCTGGACTTCACTACGAGCAGTACTTC
TRBD1 TRBJ1-2 NA TRBV2 CASRAGTGSHYGYTF TGTGCCAGCAGAGCCGGGACAGGGAGCCACTATGGCTACACCTTC
TRBD1 TRBJ1-1 once TRBV7-9 CASSGGQGKIGPEAFF TGTGCCAGCAGCGGGGGACAGGGGAAAATAGGCCCTGAAGCTTTCTTT
NA TRBJ2-3 NA TRBV11-2 CASSPPPAGPPTDTQYF TGTGCCAGCAGCCCGCCGCCGGCGGGGCCGCCCACAGATACGCAGTATTTT
NA TRBJ2-7 NA TRBV29-1 CSVGRGGVEQYF TGCAGCGTTGGAAGGGGAGGCGTCGAGCAGTACTTC
TRBD2 TRBJ2-1 NA TRBV7-6 CASSLSGGSYNEQFF TGTGCCAGCAGCTTATCGGGGGGTTCCTACAATGAGCAGTTCTTC
NA TRBJ1-1 NA TRBV29-1 CSGHGEELGKGMNTEAFF TGCAGCGGGCACGGAGAGGAGTTGGGTAAAGGTATGAACACTGAAGCTTTCTTT